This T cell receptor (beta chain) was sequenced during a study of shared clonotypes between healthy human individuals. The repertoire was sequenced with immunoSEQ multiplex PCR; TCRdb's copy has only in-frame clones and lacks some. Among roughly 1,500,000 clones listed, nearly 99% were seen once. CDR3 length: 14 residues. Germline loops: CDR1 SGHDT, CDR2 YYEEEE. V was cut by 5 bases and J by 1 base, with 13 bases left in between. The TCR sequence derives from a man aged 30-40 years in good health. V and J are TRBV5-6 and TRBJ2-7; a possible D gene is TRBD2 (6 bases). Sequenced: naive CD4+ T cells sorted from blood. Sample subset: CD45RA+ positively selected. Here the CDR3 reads CASRMRGGSYEQYF. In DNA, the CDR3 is TGTGCCAGCAGGATGCGAGGAGGGTCCTACGAGCAGTACTTC.